A single T cell receptor (beta chain) is shown here with its context. What it binds is not known. The trim removed 1 base at V and 1 base at J, leaving 1 base unmatched. The CDR3 contains 16 residues. The germline gives CDR1 LGHDT, CDR2 YNNKEL (reference sequence). Sequenced with the Oncomine TCR Beta short-read assay was DNA taken from cultured CD4+ T cells. Genomic DNA was isolated from CD4+ T cells that had been cultured. TCRdb used MiXCR to reprocess the PCR reads, holding one entry per CDR3 protein. The sample consists of more than 12,000 distinct CDR3 sequences, approximately 53% of them appearing once. Stated treatment: approximately nine-day PBMC culture with coronavirus spike peptide pools or control peptides (ViraFEST assay). First, ViraFEST expanded antigen-specific T cells with peptide pools, and next it sequenced the TCRs. This sample stems from a study of vaccination and CD4 T cells after COVID-19.

The clonotype comes from a human donor who had recovered from COVID-19. The chain links TRBV3-1 to TRBJ2-5; 12 nucleotides align to TRBD2. This sample comprised CD4+ T cells from blood, cultured in vitro, obtained before SARS-CoV-2 vaccination. Here the CDR3 DNA reads TGTGCCAGCAGCCAAGGGACTAGCGGGGCCCAAGAGACCCAGTACTTC. Translated, it gives CASSQGTSGAQETQYF.